Sequencing of this TCR beta chain was carried out in a study of T-cell reconstitution after alpha-beta-depleted transplantation in children (dated by TCRdb to about 2016). About the study as a whole: Using TCR repertoire profiling, the study quantitatively followed how T-cell immune reconstitution unfolded in children after TCRalphabeta/CD19-depleted allogeneic hematopoietic cell transplantation. Overall study results and their limits: Apparently early alphabetaT-cell count recovery about two months after transplant reportedly relied on only several hundred rapidly expanded clones derived from non-depleted graft cells. In some patients, the high TCRbeta diversity seen at day 60 was put down to recipient T cells and intrathymic progenitors that had survived conditioning. The frequencies of hyperexpanded clones fell over the following months, and after one year, T-cell counts and TCRbeta diversity were mostly attributed to newly produced T cells.

This specimen's treatment or condition label, interpreted: allogeneic hematopoietic cell transplantation with graft depleted of TCRalphabeta T cells and CD19 B cells. The children who served as transplant recipients had been given grafts of TCRalphabeta/CD19-depleted allogeneic hematopoietic cells. CDR1 MGHRA and CDR2 YSYEKL were looked up in the germline V gene. From cysteine to phenylalanine, the CDR3 is 17 amino acids long. Just CDR3 DNA is preserved here, 51 bases in frame from base 1. The junction shows trimming of 3 bases on V and 1 base on J, plus 18 bases between the germline ends. This clonotype was detected only a few times. The antigen this receptor binds is unknown. No much larger clone is present one base from it, and per-base qualities are unavailable. The method behind the library was PCR. TCRdb names Illumina HiSeq 2500 as the instrument used. To normalize quantification of the TCRbeta repertoire, the TCR libraries were built with molecular barcoding that relied on unique molecular identifiers. TCRdb reanalyzed the raw reads on its own, using fastp at Q25 for trimming and MiXCR for clone calling, and kept in-frame beta chains. Each entry merges the rows of one CDR3 protein and shows their most common DNA and genes. Across this sample there are 800,000 to 1,000,000 distinct CDR3 sequences, with about 31% seen only once. The top ten constitute roughly 27% of the sample.

The V and J segments used are TRBV4-1 and TRBJ1-1, with TRBD1 perhaps the D gene, on 5 matching bases. This receptor was obtained from a boy under two years old who had a stem cell transplant for SCID, so the T cells may come from the graft donor. The source material was PBMCs, mostly from graft donor cells, sampled 360 days after TCRalphabeta/CD19-depleted stem cell transplant. The CDR3 region reads CASSHYLRDLKNTEAFF. The bases are TGCGCCAGCAGCCACTACCTCCGGGACTTAAAGAACACTGAAGCTTTCTTT.